One sample yielded the 26 T cell receptor beta chains listed below, sequenced in a study of shared clonotypes between healthy human individuals. Some clones are missing from TCRdb's copy, which holds only in-frame ones; the method was immunoSEQ multiplex PCR. The table includes roughly 480,000 clones, around 79% detected once. Sequencing was carried out using PBMCs. All receptors come from a woman aged 40 to 50 in good health. Some clones in this sample may be carry-over from other donors' samples.

The chain has TRBV28 and TRBJ1-2, with 8 bases identical to TRBD1. Germline CDR1 MDHEN, CDR2 SYDVKM. The trim removed 7 bases at V and 3 bases at J, leaving 7 bases unmatched. This CDR3 has 14 residues. The chain's CDR3 is CASTFRQGHYGYTF. In DNA, the CDR3 is TGTGCCAGCACCTTTAGACAGGGGCACTATGGCTACACCTTC.

The CDR3 loop reads CASNPARVNEQFF. The CDR3 DNA follows: TGTGCCAGCAACCCAGCCAGGGTAAATGAGCAGTTCTTC. The chain joins TRBV5-4 to TRBJ2-1; tentatively, D is TRBD1 (5 bases). Trimming cost V 6 bases and J 7 bases, with 14 bases left between them. The CDR3 is 13 amino acids. Germline loops: CDR1 SGHNT, CDR2 YYREEE (reference sequence).

The chain carries TRBV6-6 and TRBJ2-1; 7 bases map to TRBD2. Germline CDR1 reads MNHNY; CDR2 reads SVGAGI (reference sequence). The junction had 7 bases not matched to a gene; V was cut back by 4 bases and J by 4 bases. This CDR3 region has 15 residues. The CDR3 bases are TGTGCCAGCAGTTTCACGACCGGGGGGTACAATGAGCAGTTCTTC. Translated, it gives CASSFTTGGYNEQFF.

This CDR3 is CASSSGETYEQYF. The CDR3, as DNA: TGTGCCAGCAGTTCAGGGGAGACGTACGAGCAGTACTTC. J is TRBJ2-7 and V is TRBV28; a possible D gene is TRBD1 (6 bases). The germline V gene has CDR1 MDHEN and CDR2 SYDVKM. CDR3 length equals 13 residues. Between the trimmed V and J ends, which lost 4 bases and 4 bases, there was a span of 11 bases.

The CDR3 DNA follows: TGCGCCAGCAGCTTGACCGGGTTGAGGGAGACCCAGTACTTC. It is translated as CASSLTGLRETQYF. V usage is TRBV5-1 and J usage is TRBJ2-5; D is undetermined. CDR1 SGHRS and CDR2 YFSETQ come from the germline V gene. Trimming removed 1 base from V and 5 bases from J, with 12 bases in between. This CDR3 region has 14 residues.

This clone is a singleton in its sample. The chain links TRBV2 to TRBJ2-7; 12 bases align to TRBD2. This CDR3 has 14 residues. Per the germline V gene, CDR1 is SNHLY and CDR2 is FYNNEI. J gave up 4 bases and V 4 bases, and 2 bases lay outside the gene matches. This chain's CDR3 is CASSGTSGKYEQYF. CDR3 coding DNA: TGTGCCAGCAGTGGGACTAGCGGGAAATACGAGCAGTACTTC.

This chain joins TRBV5-1 and TRBJ1-2; TRBD1 agrees at 8 bases. The CDR3 covers 15 residues. Germline-derived CDR1 and CDR2 are SGHRS and YFSETQ. The ends lost 1 base at V and 2 bases at J; junction bases unmatched: 4. The CDR3 here is CASSLNPGGNYGYTF. CDR3 sequence (DNA): TGCGCCAGCAGCTTGAATCCAGGGGGCAACTATGGCTACACCTTC.

This clone was observed a few times. This chain links TRBV10-3 with TRBJ1-2; TRBD1 agrees at 10 bases. Per the germline V gene, CDR1 is ENHRY and CDR2 is SYGVKD. J was trimmed by 3 bases and V by 3 bases; bases with no gene match: 4. This CDR3 contains 15 residues. The CDR3 region has the DNA TGTGCCATCAGTGACAAGGACAGGGGGGACTATGGCTACACCTTC. The encoded protein is CAISDKDRGDYGYTF.

The genes are TRBV28 and TRBJ2-1; D tentatively fits TRBD1 or TRBD2 (6 bases each). Germline V gene lookup returns CDR1 MDHEN and CDR2 SYDVKM. This CDR3 has 14 residues. V was shortened by 6 bases and J by 3 bases, with 12 bases between the two germline ends. CDR3 region: CASSWGRGYNEQFF. The CDR3, as DNA: TGTGCCAGCAGCTGGGGGCGGGGCTACAATGAGCAGTTCTTC.

The chain uses TRBV15 and TRBJ2-7, with 7 positions matching TRBD1. This CDR3 is built from 17 residues. V dropped 1 base and J dropped 2; count of bases not matched to a gene: 11. CDR1 LNHNV and CDR2 YYDKDF come from the germline V gene (reference sequence). CDR3 nucleotides: TGTGCCACCAGCAGAGTGGGTACCGGGACAGTGGCCTACGAGCAGTACTTC. Its translation: CATSRVGTGTVAYEQYF. The variable domain in full, completed from reference TRBV15 and TRBJ2-7, reads DAMVIQNPRYQVTQFGKPVTLSCSQTLNHNVMYWYQQKSSQAPKLLFHYYDKDFNNEADTPDNFQSRRPNTSFCFLDIRSPGLGDTAMYLCATSRVGTGTVAYEQYFGPGTRLTVT.

Many counts were recorded for this clone. J is TRBJ1-1 and V is TRBV29-1; maybe TRBD1 (5 bases). The CDR3 consists of 14 residues. CDR1 is SQVTM and CDR2 is ANQGSEA in the germline V gene. Trimming removed 3 bases at V and 3 bases at J, with 14 bases between. The CDR3 protein is CSVDRAGGYTEAFF. Here the CDR3 DNA reads TGCAGCGTTGACAGGGCGGGGGGGTACACTGAAGCTTTCTTT.

This clone came up a few times. A much larger clone lies one base from this, so it may be a read error. The same CDR3 can be traced to other DNA sequences in this sample. This chain joins TRBV30 and TRBJ2-2; D unclear. This CDR3 has 13 amino acids. Trimming pared 2 bases from V and 8 bases from J, leaving 12 bases between. Germline values: CDR1 GTSNPN, CDR2 SVGIG (reference sequence). The CDR3 region has the DNA TGTGCCTGGAGTATAAGGGAAGTGGGGGAGCTGTTTTTT. The encoded protein is CAWSIREVGELFF.

V gene TRBV20-1 combines with J gene TRBJ2-5; D remains ambiguous. CDR1 and CDR2 from the germline V gene are DFQATT and SNEGSKA (reference sequence). This CDR3 has 11 amino acids. The germline V and J ends were trimmed by 6 bases and 14 bases, with 19 bases remaining between them. The CDR3 loop reads CSAEEWAPTYF. DNA for the CDR3: TGCAGTGCCGAAGAGTGGGCTCCGACTTACTTC.

This clone was recorded only once. The rearrangement joins TRBV30 to TRBJ2-7, with D possibly being TRBD2 (5 bases). The ends were cut back, 1 base at V and 7 bases at J, with 29 bases in the middle. The germline V gene encodes CDR1 GTSNPN and CDR2 SVGIG (reference sequence). The CDR3 spans 18 residues. The CDR3 spells CAWSGWLVNQKQTGEQYF. The DNA of the CDR3 is TGTGCCTGGAGTGGTTGGCTAGTGAACCAAAAACAGACGGGAGAGCAGTACTTC.

Details on this clone: Other DNA sequences in this sample translate to the same CDR3. This chain uses TRBV19 with TRBJ2-5; 8 bases match TRBD1. Germline V gene sequence: CDR1 LNHDA, CDR2 SQIVND (reference sequence). The V gene end was trimmed by 6 bases and the J gene end by 5 bases; junction bases not matched to a gene: 5. There are 13 residues in the CDR3. In DNA form, the CDR3 reads TGTGCCAGTAGCTTAAACAGGGGGGAGACCCAGTACTTC. It yields the protein CASSLNRGETQYF. Drawing the rest from reference TRBV19 and TRBJ2-5, the complete variable domain is DGGITQSPKYLFRKEGQNVTLSCEQNLNHDAMYWYRQDPGQGLRLIYYSQIVNDFQKGDIAEGYSVSREKKESFPLTVTSAQKNPTAFYLCASSLNRGETQYFGPGTRLLVL.

Of note for this clone: This is likely an artifact of a read error, given a far larger clone one base away. This chain uses TRBV27 with TRBJ2-1; TRBD1 agrees at 7 bases. The germline V gene encodes CDR1 MNHEY and CDR2 SMNVEV (reference sequence). J gave up 3 bases and V 7 bases, and 9 bases lay outside the gene matches. The CDR3 extends over 15 amino acids. The CDR3 loop reads CASNPRQGFYNEQFF. The CDR3 bases are TGTGCCAGCAATCCCCGACAGGGTTTCTACAATGAGCAGTTCTTC.

The CDR3 reads CATAGTTNYGYTF. Written as DNA, the CDR3 is TGTGCCACTGCCGGGACAACCAACTATGGCTACACCTTC. The chain has TRBV28 and TRBJ1-2, with D perhaps matching TRBD1 (6 bases). The CDR3 runs 13 residues. CDR1 is MDHEN, CDR2 SYDVKM, per germline. Trimming pared 10 bases from V and 2 bases from J, leaving 14 bases between.

V and J are TRBV5-1 and TRBJ1-4, with D hard to call. The ends were cut back, 0 bases at V and 4 bases at J, with 10 bases in the middle. The CDR3 consists of 15 residues. Per the germline V gene, CDR1 is SGHRS and CDR2 is YFSETQ. Here the CDR3 DNA reads TGCGCCAGCAGCTTGGGAGGGTCGGGTAATGAAAAACTGTTTTTT. This encodes CASSLGGSGNEKLFF.

V is TRBV7-9 and J is TRBJ2-1; a weak D match, TRBD2 (6 bases). This CDR3 has 13 amino acids. From germline, CDR1 is SEHNR and CDR2 FQNEAQ (reference sequence). V gave up 5 bases and J gave up 8 bases, with 13 bases separating them. The CDR3 sequence: CASSPASAHEQFF. DNA of the CDR3: TGTGCCAGCAGCCCAGCTAGCGCCCATGAGCAGTTCTTC.

CDR3 bases: TGTGCCAGCAGCCCGGGACTAGCGGGAGATACGCAGTATTTT. Its translation is CASSPGLAGDTQYF. The chain is built from TRBV5-6 and TRBJ2-3; TRBD2 agrees at 12 bases. There are 14 residues in the CDR3. The germline V gene encodes CDR1 SGHDT and CDR2 YYEEEE. With V trimmed by 4 bases and J by 5 bases, 2 bases remained unmatched.

CDR3 in amino acids: CASSRGDRGLQETQYF. CDR3 DNA sequence: TGCGCCAGCAGCCGGGGGGACAGGGGGCTACAAGAGACCCAGTACTTC. This chain connects TRBV4-1 to TRBJ2-5; TRBD1 agrees at 12 bases. This CDR3 is built from 16 residues. V lost 4 bases to trimming and J lost 2 bases; unmatched junction nucleotides: 5. The V gene's germline CDR1 is MGHRA and CDR2 YSYEKL.

This chain joins TRBV7-9 and TRBJ1-4, with a weak D call TRBD1 (5 bases). Germline V gene lookup returns CDR1 SEHNR and CDR2 FQNEAQ (reference sequence). The CDR3 spans 14 residues. Trimming left V 5 bases short and J 3 bases short, with 10 bases between. The CDR3 region has the DNA TGTGCCAGCAGCCAACAGGTCGCTAATGAAAAACTGTTTTTT. This codes for CASSQQVANEKLFF. Supplemented by reference TRBV7-9 and TRBJ1-4, the full variable domain reads DTGVSQNPRHKITKRGQNVTFRCDPISEHNRLYWYRQTLGQGPEFLTYFQNEAQLEKSRLLSDRFSAERPKGSFSTLEIQRTEQGDSAMYLCASSQQVANEKLFFGSGTQLSVL.

In the case of this clone: The sample contains more than one DNA sequence encoding this CDR3. The rearrangement joins TRBV25-1 to TRBJ1-3, with D perhaps matching TRBD1 (5 bases). Germline values: CDR1 MGHDK, CDR2 SYGVNS. The CDR3 extends over 14 amino acids. Trimming stripped 3 bases from V and 2 bases from J, with 8 bases between. This chain's CDR3 is CASSDWGTGNTIYF. The CDR3 nucleotides read TGTGCCAGCAGTGATTGGGGGACTGGAAACACCATATATTTT.

V and J are TRBV5-1 and TRBJ2-1; D gene ambiguous. The CDR3 spans 17 residues. Germline V gene lookup returns CDR1 SGHRS and CDR2 YFSETQ. Trimming removed 1 base at V and 0 bases at J, with 14 bases between. CDR3 nucleotides: TGCGCCAGCAGCTTGCTTCTTAGCACCAGCTCCTACAATGAGCAGTTCTTC. Translating it yields CASSLLLSTSSYNEQFF.

This clone was observed many times. This sequence joins TRBV2 and TRBJ2-5; the D gene is possibly TRBD1 (6 bases). Looked up from germline, CDR1 is SNHLY and CDR2 is FYNNEI. The CDR3 is 15 residues long. Between the trimmed V and J ends, which lost 6 bases and 1 base, there was a span of 15 bases. The chain's CDR3 is CASRKGGGVQETQYF. Written as DNA, the CDR3 is TGTGCCAGCAGAAAAGGGGGTGGGGTCCAAGAGACCCAGTACTTC.

This chain connects TRBV7-8 to TRBJ2-1; 10 bases fit TRBD2. The CDR3 has 17 amino acids. V was clipped by 5 bases and J by 7 bases; unmatched bases: 14. CDR1 and CDR2 (germline): SGHVS, FQNEAQ. The CDR3 DNA reads TGTGCCAGCAGCCCCTCTGGACTAGCGGTGGCAGGAAATGAGCAGTTCTTC. It translates to CASSPSGLAVAGNEQFF.